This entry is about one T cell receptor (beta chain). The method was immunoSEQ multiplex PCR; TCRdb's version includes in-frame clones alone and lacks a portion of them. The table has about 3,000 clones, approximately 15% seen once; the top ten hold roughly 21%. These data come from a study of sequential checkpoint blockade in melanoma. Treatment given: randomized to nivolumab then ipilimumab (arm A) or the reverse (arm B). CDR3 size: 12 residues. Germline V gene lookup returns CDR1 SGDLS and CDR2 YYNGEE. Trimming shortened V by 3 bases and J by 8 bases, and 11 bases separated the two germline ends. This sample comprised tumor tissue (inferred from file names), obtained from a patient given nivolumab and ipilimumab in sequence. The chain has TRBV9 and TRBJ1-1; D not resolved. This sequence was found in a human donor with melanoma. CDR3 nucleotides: TGTGCCAGCAGCGGGGGAGGAACGGAAGCTTTCTTT. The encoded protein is CASSGGGTEAFF.